This T cell receptor beta chain comes out of a study of blood T cell repertoires in COVID-19. Study information: COVID-19 samples, acute and convalescent, were from the United States, Italy and Spain.

V dropped 6 bases and J dropped 1 base, with 13 bases sitting between them. Germline CDR1 SGHRS, CDR2 YFSETQ. The CDR3 loop spans 14 amino acids. Only in-frame clones appear in the TCRdb table, and some are missing; sequencing was by immunoSEQ multiplex PCR. This sample yields about 150,000 clones, of which roughly 84% are seen a single time; roughly 8.3% belongs to the top ten. Material for sequencing was peripheral blood. This TCR was sampled from a woman aged 55 to 70 with COVID-19, enrolled during active disease. This chain uses TRBV5-1 with TRBJ1-1; tentative D call: TRBD1 (6 bases). In nucleotides, the CDR3 is TGCGCCAGCACCCGACAGACAGGGAACACTGAAGCTTTCTTT. Translating it yields CASTRQTGNTEAFF.